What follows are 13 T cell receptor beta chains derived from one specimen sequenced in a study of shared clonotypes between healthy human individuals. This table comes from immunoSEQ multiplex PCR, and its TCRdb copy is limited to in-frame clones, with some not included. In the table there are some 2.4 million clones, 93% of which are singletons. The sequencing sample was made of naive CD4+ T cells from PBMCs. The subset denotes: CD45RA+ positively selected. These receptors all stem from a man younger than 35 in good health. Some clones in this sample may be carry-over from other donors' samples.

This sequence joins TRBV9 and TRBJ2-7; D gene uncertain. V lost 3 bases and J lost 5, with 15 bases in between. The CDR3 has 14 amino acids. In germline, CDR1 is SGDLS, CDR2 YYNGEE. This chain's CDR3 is CASSEVRSVNEQYF. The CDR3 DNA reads TGTGCCAGCAGCGAAGTGCGGTCTGTCAACGAGCAGTACTTC.

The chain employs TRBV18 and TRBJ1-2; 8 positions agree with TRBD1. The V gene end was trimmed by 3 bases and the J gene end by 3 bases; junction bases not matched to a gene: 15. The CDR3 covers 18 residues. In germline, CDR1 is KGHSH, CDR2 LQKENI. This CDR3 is CASSPVSISGGKDYGYTF. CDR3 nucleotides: TGTGCCAGCTCACCTGTTTCGATCTCAGGGGGCAAAGACTATGGCTACACCTTC.

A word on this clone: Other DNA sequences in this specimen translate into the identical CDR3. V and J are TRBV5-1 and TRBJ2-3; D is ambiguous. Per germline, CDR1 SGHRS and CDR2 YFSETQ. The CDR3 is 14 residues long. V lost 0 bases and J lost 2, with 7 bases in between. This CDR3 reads CASSLVGNTDTQYF. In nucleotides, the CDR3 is TGCGCCAGCAGCTTGGTGGGAAACACAGATACGCAGTATTTT. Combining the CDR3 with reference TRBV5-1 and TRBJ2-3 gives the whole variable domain KAGVTQTPRYLIKTRGQQVTLSCSPISGHRSVSWYQQTPGQGLQFLFEYFSETQRNKGNFPGRFSGRQFSNSRSEMNVSTLELGDSALYLCASSLVGNTDTQYFGPGTRLTVL.

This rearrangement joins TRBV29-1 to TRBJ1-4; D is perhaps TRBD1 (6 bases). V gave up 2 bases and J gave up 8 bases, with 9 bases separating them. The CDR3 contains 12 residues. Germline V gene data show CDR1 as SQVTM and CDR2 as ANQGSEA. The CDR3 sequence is CSVERGDEKLFF. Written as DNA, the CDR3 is TGCAGCGTTGAAAGGGGGGACGAAAAACTGTTTTTT.

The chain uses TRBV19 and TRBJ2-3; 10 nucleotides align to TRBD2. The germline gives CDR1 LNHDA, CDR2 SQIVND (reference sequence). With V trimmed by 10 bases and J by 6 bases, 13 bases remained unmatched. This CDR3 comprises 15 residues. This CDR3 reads CATRQLAGPGDTQYF. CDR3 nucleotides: TGTGCCACGAGGCAACTAGCGGGACCCGGGGATACGCAGTATTTT. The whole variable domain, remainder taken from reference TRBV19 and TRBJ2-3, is DGGITQSPKYLFRKEGQNVTLSCEQNLNHDAMYWYRQDPGQGLRLIYYSQIVNDFQKGDIAEGYSVSREKKESFPLTVTSAQKNPTAFYLCATRQLAGPGDTQYFGPGTRLTVL.

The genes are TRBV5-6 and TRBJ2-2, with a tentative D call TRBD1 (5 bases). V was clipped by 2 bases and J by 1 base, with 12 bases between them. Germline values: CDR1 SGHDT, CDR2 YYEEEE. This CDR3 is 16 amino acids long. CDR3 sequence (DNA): TGTGCCAGCAGCTTCGGAACAGGAGTGAACACCGGGGAGCTGTTTTTT. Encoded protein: CASSFGTGVNTGELFF.

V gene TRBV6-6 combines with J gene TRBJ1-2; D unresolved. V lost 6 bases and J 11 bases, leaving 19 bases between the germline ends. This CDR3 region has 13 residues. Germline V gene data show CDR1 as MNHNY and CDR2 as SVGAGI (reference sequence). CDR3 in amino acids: CASSPTPSSRYTF. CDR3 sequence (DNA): TGTGCCAGCAGCCCCACTCCATCCAGCCGGTACACCTTC.

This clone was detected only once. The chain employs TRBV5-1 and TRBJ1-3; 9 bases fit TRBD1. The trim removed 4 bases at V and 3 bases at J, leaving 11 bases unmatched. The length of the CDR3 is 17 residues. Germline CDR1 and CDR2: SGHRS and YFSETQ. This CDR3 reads CASSLEPGQGYGNTIYF. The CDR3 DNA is TGCGCCAGCAGCCTAGAACCGGGACAGGGTTATGGAAACACCATATATTTT.

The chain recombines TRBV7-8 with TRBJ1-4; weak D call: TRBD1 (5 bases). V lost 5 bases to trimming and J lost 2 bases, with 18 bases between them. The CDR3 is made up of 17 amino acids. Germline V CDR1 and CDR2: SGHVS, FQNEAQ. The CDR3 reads CASSPRGGAATNEKLFF. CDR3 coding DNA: TGTGCCAGCAGCCCCCGGGGAGGGGCGGCCACTAATGAAAAACTGTTTTTT.

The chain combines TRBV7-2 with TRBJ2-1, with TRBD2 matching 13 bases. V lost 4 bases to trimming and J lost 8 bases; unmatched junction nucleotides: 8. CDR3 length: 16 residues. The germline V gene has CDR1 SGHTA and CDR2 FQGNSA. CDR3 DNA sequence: TGTGCCAGCAGCTACAGGACTAGCGGGAGATCCCATGAGCAGTTCTTC. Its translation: CASSYRTSGRSHEQFF.

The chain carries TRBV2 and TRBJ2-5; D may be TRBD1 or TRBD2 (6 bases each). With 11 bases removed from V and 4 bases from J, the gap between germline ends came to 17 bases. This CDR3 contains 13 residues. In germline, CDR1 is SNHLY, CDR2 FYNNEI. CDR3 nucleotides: TGTGCCGGGGGGCCTACAAGGTTAGAGACCCAGTACTTC. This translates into CAGGPTRLETQYF.

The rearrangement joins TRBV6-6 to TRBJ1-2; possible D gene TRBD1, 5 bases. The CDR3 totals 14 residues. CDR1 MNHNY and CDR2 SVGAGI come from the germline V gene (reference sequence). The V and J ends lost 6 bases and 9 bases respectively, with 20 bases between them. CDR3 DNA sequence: TGTGCCAGCAGGACCTCCTCGGGGGTGGAGCGCTACACCTTC. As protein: CASRTSSGVERYTF.

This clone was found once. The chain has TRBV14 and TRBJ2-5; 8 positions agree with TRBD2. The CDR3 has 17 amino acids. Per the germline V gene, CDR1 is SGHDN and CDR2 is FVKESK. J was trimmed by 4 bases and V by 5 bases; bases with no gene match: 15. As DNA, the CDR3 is TGTGCCAGCAGCTCTATGACCAAGCGGGAGAGTTTAGAGACCCAGTACTTC. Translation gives CASSSMTKRESLETQYF.